These 28 T cell receptor beta chains came from one sample sequenced in a study of CD8+CD57+ T cells in acquired aplastic anemia. It was genomic DNA that served as the template for profiling TCR beta VDJ and CDR3. TCRdb reanalysed the reads using MiXCR and keeps one entry per CDR3 protein. Of 55,000 to 80,000 distinct CDR3 sequences in the sample, around half were seen once. Sequencing used sorted CD4+, CD8+, or CD8+CD57+ T cells (not recorded which) from PBMCs. The receptors stem from a human donor in good health, serving as a control.

The rearrangement joins TRBV7-2 to TRBJ1-2; TRBD1 agrees at 8 bases. Germline V gives CDR1 SGHTA, CDR2 FQGNSA. The CDR3 has 13 amino acids. The V and J ends lost 5 bases and 5 bases, in that order; junction bases with no gene match: 4. CDR3 region: CASSTQGAYGYTF. The CDR3 DNA reads TGTGCCAGCAGCACCCAGGGGGCGTATGGCTACACCTTC.

This clonotype was counted between two and nine times. The chain has TRBV5-1 and TRBJ2-3; D is possibly TRBD2 (6 bases). Germline V gene data show CDR1 as SGHRS and CDR2 as YFSETQ. This CDR3 region has 13 residues. V lost 4 bases and J 1 base, leaving 7 bases between the germline ends. The CDR3 bases are TGCGCCAGCAGCAGGGAGGGCACAGATACGCAGTATTTT. Translated, it gives CASSREGTDTQYF.

At least ten counts were recorded for this clonotype. The chain combines TRBV13 with TRBJ1-3; D is unresolved. V was clipped by 5 bases and J by 0 bases, with 17 bases between them. The CDR3 totals 17 residues. Germline CDR1 reads PRHDT; CDR2 reads FYEKMQ (reference sequence). In DNA, the CDR3 is TGTGCCAGCAGCCCCCCCGTGCTTTATGCCTCTGGAAACACCATATATTTT. It codes for CASSPPVLYASGNTIYF.

V and J are TRBV20-1 and TRBJ2-7; D may be TRBD2 (6 bases). CDR1 and CDR2 (germline): DFQATT, SNEGSKA (reference sequence). V was clipped by 6 bases and J by 2 bases, with 20 bases between them. CDR3 length: 15 amino acids. The CDR3 protein is CSASSPPAGTYEQYF. CDR3 in DNA: TGCAGTGCCAGCTCACCCCCCGCGGGAACCTACGAGCAGTACTTC.

This sequence joins TRBV18 and TRBJ2-3, with 8 bases identical to TRBD2. Germline CDR1 reads KGHSH; CDR2 reads LQKENI. Trimming at V came to 4 bases and at J to 2 bases, leaving 8 bases not matched to a gene. CDR3 length: 16 residues. DNA for the CDR3: TGTGCCAGCTCACTTGCGGGACTAGGCAACACAGATACGCAGTATTTT. Amino acids: CASSLAGLGNTDTQYF.

This clonotype appeared many times. J is TRBJ2-1 and V is TRBV4-1; TRBD1 might be the D (6 bases). This CDR3 is built from 16 residues. Trimming removed 1 base at V and 6 bases at J, with 16 bases between. From germline, CDR1 is MGHRA and CDR2 YSYEKL. CDR3 DNA: TGCGCCAGCAGCCAAGGGCCCCCGGGACATATCAATGAGCAGTTCTTC. Its protein product is CASSQGPPGHINEQFF.

This chain joins TRBV10-3 and TRBJ2-7, with TRBD1 matching over 10 bases. Looked up from germline, CDR1 is ENHRY and CDR2 is SYGVKD. The CDR3 has 15 residues. Unmatched junction bases numbered 7, after V lost 4 bases and J lost 4 bases. Here the CDR3 reads CAISGGGTGAYEQYF. CDR3 bases: TGTGCCATCAGTGGGGGGGGGACAGGGGCTTACGAGCAGTACTTC.

This rearrangement joins TRBV19 to TRBJ1-1; D is undetermined. Germline V CDR1 and CDR2: LNHDA, SQIVND (reference sequence). The germline V and J ends were trimmed by 4 bases and 1 base, with 10 bases remaining between them. The CDR3 is made up of 14 amino acids. Here the CDR3 reads CASSTTTPNTEAFF. In DNA form, the CDR3 reads TGTGCCAGTAGTACAACGACACCGAACACTGAAGCTTTCTTT.

This clonotype was observed many times. V and J are TRBV29-1 and TRBJ1-2, with 7 bases lining up with TRBD1. V dropped 6 bases and J dropped 4; count of bases not matched to a gene: 11. The CDR3 loop spans 14 amino acids. Per the germline V gene, CDR1 is SQVTM and CDR2 is ANQGSEA. The CDR3 region is CSVGTEFYLYGYTF. The CDR3 nucleotides are TGCAGCGTCGGGACAGAATTCTACCTCTATGGCTACACCTTC.

This chain joins TRBV29-1 and TRBJ2-7; 9 nucleotides line up with TRBD1. Germline CDR1 and CDR2: SQVTM and ANQGSEA. The CDR3 has 18 amino acids. The V gene end was trimmed by 1 base and the J gene end by 3 bases; junction bases not matched to a gene: 16. Here the CDR3 DNA reads TGCAGCGTTGAAGTTTCCTGGACAGGGGTTCAACCCTTCTACGAGCAGTACTTC. Encoded protein: CSVEVSWTGVQPFYEQYF.

This clonotype is medium-sized. This chain joins TRBV15 and TRBJ2-1; D gene uncertain. The CDR3 length is 14 residues. Germline V CDR1 and CDR2: LNHNV, YYDKDF (reference sequence). Between the trimmed V and J ends, which lost 1 base and 8 bases, there was a span of 12 bases. This CDR3 reads CATSRGLLLDEQFF. The CDR3 nucleotides read TGTGCCACCAGCAGAGGGCTCCTTTTGGATGAGCAGTTCTTC.

J is TRBJ2-3 and V is TRBV2, with 7 bases fitting TRBD2. This CDR3 comprises 15 residues. After removal of 6 bases from V and 2 bases from J, the junction contained 8 bases not matched to a gene. Germline V gene data show CDR1 as SNHLY and CDR2 as FYNNEI. In DNA form, the CDR3 reads TGTGCCAGCAGGCGTAGCGGGTACTCCACAGATACGCAGTATTTT. Residues: CASRRSGYSTDTQYF. The full variable domain, with the rest looked up from reference TRBV2 and TRBJ2-3, is EPEVTQTPSHQVTQMGQEVILRCVPISNHLYFYWYRQILGQKVEFLVSFYNNEISEKSEIFDDQFSVERPDGSNFTLKIRSTKLEDSAMYFCASRRSGYSTDTQYFGPGTRLTVL.

This clonotype has just one count. The rearrangement joins TRBV7-9 to TRBJ1-5; 7 bases align to TRBD1. This CDR3 comprises 13 residues. The V segment lost 5 bases and the J segment 4 bases; nucleotides outside the gene matches: 2. The germline gives CDR1 SEHNR, CDR2 FQNEAQ (reference sequence). The CDR3 loop is CASSPQGNQPQHF. The CDR3 region has the DNA TGTGCCAGCAGCCCACAGGGGAATCAGCCCCAGCATTTT.

J is TRBJ2-1 and V is TRBV12-3 or TRBV12-4; 10 nucleotides match TRBD1. This CDR3 contains 16 residues. V dropped 6 bases and J dropped 8; count of bases not matched to a gene: 13. In nucleotides, the CDR3 is TGTGCCAGCAGACAAGCACTCGGGACAGGGGTTTATGAGCAGTTCTTC. As protein: CASRQALGTGVYEQFF.

This clonotype was found many times. V gene TRBV11-2 combines with J gene TRBJ2-1; 11 bases agree with TRBD2. The germline gives CDR1 SGHAT, CDR2 FQNNGV. This CDR3 has 16 amino acids. Losses at the gene ends were 5 bases for V and 5 bases for J; bases not matched to a gene: 8. CDR3 region: CASSQTRSGGDNEQFF. As DNA, the CDR3 is TGTGCCAGCAGCCAAACACGTAGCGGGGGGGACAATGAGCAGTTCTTC. Full variable domain (remainder filled in from reference TRBV11-2 and TRBJ2-1): EAGVAQSPRYKIIEKRQSVAFWCNPISGHATLYWYQQILGQGPKLLIQFQNNGVVDDSQLPKDRFSAERLKGVDSTLKIQPAKLEDSAVYLCASSQTRSGGDNEQFFGPGTRLTVL.

Concerning this clonotype itself: The junction and the germline gene differ at one end; a read error may be behind it. The chain recombines TRBV6-4 with TRBJ1-5; perhaps TRBD1 as D (6 bases). In germline, CDR1 is MRHNA, CDR2 SNTAGT. This CDR3 comprises 14 residues. Here the CDR3 reads CASTPPGGNRPQHF. The CDR3 nucleotides are TGTGCCAGCACCCCCCCGGGGGGCAATCGGCCCCAGCATTTT.

The J gene is TRBJ1-3, the V gene TRBV19; a weak D match, TRBD1 (5 bases). Per the germline V gene, CDR1 is LNHDA and CDR2 is SQIVND (reference sequence). Trimming shortened V by 2 bases and J by 1 base, and 6 bases separated the two germline ends. The CDR3 is 14 residues long. The CDR3 sequence is CASSIRGSGNTIYF. As DNA, the CDR3 is TGTGCCAGTAGTATAAGGGGATCTGGAAACACCATATATTTT.

V gene TRBV10-3 combines with J gene TRBJ1-1, with 7 bases matching TRBD1. CDR3 length equals 14 residues. Trimming cost V 7 bases and J 3 bases; bases outside gene matches: 8. Germline V lookup: CDR1 ENHRY, CDR2 SYGVKD. Written as DNA, the CDR3 is TGTGCCATCAAACAACAGGGGATTTACACTGAAGCTTTCTTT. It yields the protein CAIKQQGIYTEAFF.

This rearrangement joins TRBV10-3 to TRBJ2-7; D is uncertain. There are 13 residues in the CDR3. Per the germline V gene, CDR1 is ENHRY and CDR2 is SYGVKD. Trimming shortened V by 5 bases and J by 3 bases, and 11 bases separated the two germline ends. This CDR3 is CAISTTLDYEQYF. The CDR3 nucleotides read TGTGCCATCAGTACCACATTGGACTACGAGCAGTACTTC.

This clonotype came up a few times. The J gene is TRBJ2-7, the V gene TRBV7-9; TRBD2 matches 10 bases. Germline V gene sequence: CDR1 SEHNR, CDR2 FQNEAQ (reference sequence). The length of the CDR3 is 14 residues. V was clipped by 6 bases and J by 3 bases; unmatched bases: 5. This CDR3 is CASSPLAGSYEQYF. CDR3 in DNA: TGTGCCAGCAGTCCACTAGCGGGGAGCTACGAGCAGTACTTC.

In its sample, this clonotype was seen a few times. The gene calls are TRBV20-1 and TRBJ2-2; 16 bases fit TRBD2. Germline V gives CDR1 DFQATT, CDR2 SNEGSKA (reference sequence). This CDR3 comprises 20 residues. J lost 2 bases, V lost 2 bases, and 11 bases had no gene match. The CDR3 here is CSARRLGTSGRGVNTGELFF. In DNA form, the CDR3 reads TGCAGTGCTAGACGTCTCGGGACTAGCGGGAGGGGGGTTAACACCGGGGAGCTGTTTTTT.

The chain joins TRBV10-1 to TRBJ2-4; D remains ambiguous. Deletions cut 3 bases from V and 6 bases from J, with 3 bases between. The CDR3 is made up of 11 amino acids. Germline lookup yields CDR1 WNHNN and CDR2 SYGVQD (reference sequence). This chain's CDR3 is CASSDRNIQYF. The CDR3 coding sequence is TGCGCCAGCAGTGACAGAAACATTCAGTACTTC.

At least ten counts were recorded for this clonotype. The chain has TRBV13 and TRBJ2-5; D gene uncertain. The CDR3 consists of 15 residues. Trimming left V 8 bases short and J 5 bases short, with 21 bases between. CDR1 and CDR2 (germline): PRHDT, FYEKMQ (reference sequence). The CDR3 DNA follows: TGTGCCAGCGCGGAAACGACCCCGATCGGGGAGACCCAGTACTTC. Amino acids: CASAETTPIGETQYF. Together with reference TRBV13 and TRBJ2-5, the CDR3 gives the full variable domain: AAGVIQSPRHLIKEKRETATLKCYPIPRHDTVYWYQQGPGQDPQFLISFYEKMQSDKGSIPDRFSAQQFSDYHSELNMSSLELGDSALYFCASAETTPIGETQYFGPGTRLLVL.

V usage is TRBV5-8 and J usage is TRBJ2-7; tentative D call: TRBD1 (5 bases). The CDR3 consists of 15 residues. Trimming removed 0 bases at V and 5 bases at J, with 15 bases between. The V gene's germline CDR1 is SGHTS and CDR2 YDEGEE. The CDR3 spells CASSLGGRVSDEQYF. CDR3 coding DNA: TGTGCCAGCAGCTTGGGAGGCAGGGTAAGCGACGAGCAGTACTTC.

Concerning this clonotype itself: A much larger clone lies one base from this, so it may be a read error. The chain joins TRBV6-1 to TRBJ1-2; 8 nucleotides match TRBD1. The ends lost 8 bases at V and 4 bases at J; junction bases unmatched: 12. Germline assignment: CDR1 MNHNS and CDR2 SASEGT. The CDR3 spans 15 residues. CDR3 nucleotides: TGTGCCAGCGGTCCGACAGGGGCGTATTCCTATGGCTACACCTTC. This translates into CASGPTGAYSYGYTF.

This clonotype appeared many times. V usage is TRBV5-1 and J usage is TRBJ2-7, with TRBD2 identical over 12 bases. Per germline, CDR1 SGHRS and CDR2 YFSETQ. The V and J ends lost 0 bases and 4 bases, in that order; junction bases with no gene match: 14. CDR3 length equals 19 residues. The CDR3 nucleotides are TGCGCCAGCAGCTTGGACGGGGTGTCTAGCGGGAGGGATATATACGAGCAGTACTTC. Encoded protein: CASSLDGVSSGRDIYEQYF.

This chain uses TRBV5-1 with TRBJ1-2; D unclear. CDR1 SGHRS and CDR2 YFSETQ come from the germline V gene. Between the trimmed V and J ends, which lost 1 base and 3 bases, there was a span of 10 bases. The CDR3 runs to 14 residues. The CDR3 spells CASSLSTRDYGYTF. Written as DNA, the CDR3 is TGCGCCAGCAGCTTGTCCACCCGGGACTATGGCTACACCTTC.

The J gene is TRBJ2-1, the V gene TRBV29-1; no reliable D call. CDR1 is SQVTM, CDR2 ANQGSEA, per germline. V lost 7 bases to trimming and J lost 5 bases, with 12 bases between them. There are 12 residues in the CDR3. The CDR3 spells CSGWRSNNEQFF. CDR3 nucleotide sequence: TGCAGCGGTTGGCGGAGCAACAATGAGCAGTTCTTC.